The entry below gives a single TCR beta chain sequence along with its context. Generated by immunoSEQ multiplex PCR, the TCRdb table keeps only in-frame clones and is missing some. Among around 90,000 clones listed, around 86% were seen once. The sample originates from a study of control samples from healthy donors and cancer patients. Trimming cost V 1 base and J 7 bases, with 8 bases left between them. The CDR3 extends over 12 amino acids. Germline CDR1 reads KGHSH; CDR2 reads LQKENI. The sequencing input was blood. The chain couples TRBV18 to TRBJ2-7; D assignment may be TRBD1 or TRBD2 (5 bases each). The clonotype comes from a man between 25 and 39 years old in good health. CDR3 DNA: TGTGCCAGCTCACCACGTGAGGGGGAGCAGTACTTC. It specifies CASSPREGEQYF.